The entry below describes one T cell receptor beta chain. The V gene's germline CDR1 is DFQATT and CDR2 SNEGSKA (reference sequence). The CDR3 runs 11 residues. V gave up 7 bases and J gave up 0 bases, with 3 bases separating them. The study drew participants aged about 18 to 89 years from approximately 25 US areas. Sequenced by immunoSEQ multiplex PCR; TCRdb stores in-frame clones only, minus some. The data show around 250,000 clones, with 80% to 90% seen just once and under 2.5% held by the top ten. The data were obtained in a study of blood T cell repertoires in COVID-19. The J gene is TRBJ2-2, the V gene TRBV20-1; D gene ambiguous. The receptor was isolated from a woman in her forties or fifties who had recovered from COVID-19. Specimen: PBMCs or T cells enriched from blood (not recorded which). The CDR3 protein is CSVTNTGELFF. The CDR3 DNA follows: TGCAGTGTTACGAACACCGGGGAGCTGTTTTTT.